Sequencing of this TCR beta chain was carried out in a study of a mutant IDH1 vaccine in newly diagnosed glioma. Background on the study: Patients, over weeks 1, 3, 5, 7, 11, 15, 19 and 23, received a total of eight vaccinations.

The time point: week 11, during vaccination. Each dose of the vaccine consisted of 300 ug of mutant IDH1 20-mer peptide, with topical imiquimod. The length of the CDR3 is 15 residues. The V and J ends lost 4 bases and 4 bases, in that order; junction bases with no gene match: 7. The germline V gene has CDR1 MNHNS and CDR2 SASEGT. Notes on this clone: No antigen is known for it.

TCRdb keeps only in-frame clones here, not all; method: immunoSEQ multiplex PCR. The sample lists roughly 60,000 clones, approximately 84% occurring once. This clonotype was obtained from a man between 25 and 39 years old with glioma. This specimen was PBMCs, taken from a glioma patient whose treatment included an IDH1 peptide vaccine. The rearrangement links TRBV6-1 to TRBJ2-7; 10 bases map to TRBD2. The CDR3 coding sequence is TGTGCCAGCAGTGCGGGTAGGACTAGCGGTTACGAGCAGTACTTC. Its translation is CASSAGRTSGYEQYF.